This TCR beta chain was identified in a study of cytomegalovirus exposure and HLA in healthy donors. Germline trimming cut 4 bases from V and 0 bases from J; bases unmatched to any gene: 7. In germline, CDR1 is SGHRS, CDR2 YFSETQ. CDR3 size: 15 residues. As regards this clone: Its antigen remains unknown.

It was with 60 Vbeta and 13 Jbeta primers that the PCR ran. Source study methods: In a later analysis, of some 80 million unique beta chains, some 10 million appeared in at least two donors. The data were produced by immunoSEQ multiplex PCR, yet TCRdb's version contains in-frame clones alone and is incomplete. That table supplies the V and J calls and clone size; D and trimming were determined from the DNA. The sample contains fewer than 200,000 clones, roughly 80% of which appear only once. Points from the study as a whole: Cytomegalovirus association was listed for about 170 TCR beta chains. One variant, a missense change in DCLRE1C, was linked in a later analysis to TCR beta V- and J-gene trimming.

This TCR was sampled from a woman aged 45-65 years in good health and CMV-seropositive. Sequencing was carried out using PBMCs. The V and J genes are TRBV5-1 and TRBJ2-7; 7 bases are shared with TRBD2. The CDR3 DNA reads as TGCGCCAGCAGCGGCGGACTAGGCTTCTCCTACGAGCAGTACTTC. Amino acids: CASSGGLGFSYEQYF.